The rows below give T cell receptor beta chains drawn from one sample of a study of blood T cell repertoires in COVID-19. This table comes from immunoSEQ multiplex PCR, and its TCRdb copy is limited to in-frame clones, with some not included. The sample records over 250,000 clones, about 88% being singletons. Specimen: PBMCs or T cells enriched from blood (not recorded which). Source of these receptors: a man aged 30-40 years with acute COVID-19. Both conserved end residues are part of each CDR3. A D gene is named only where the DNA matches it firmly.

CDR3 protein	V gene	J gene	D gene
CASSDGTSGRDEQFF	TRBV5-1	TRBJ2-1	TRBD2
CASTKWGYGSSQPQHF	TRBV6-7	TRBJ1-5	-
CASMRSGYYNEQFF	TRBV19	TRBJ2-1	-
CASTTVHETQYF	TRBV7-9	TRBJ2-5	-
CASSSPGQGSDTQYF	TRBV6-5	TRBJ2-3	TRBD1
CASSESPGRTEAFF	TRBV6-1	TRBJ1-1	-
CASSRAMANYGYTF	TRBV4-1	TRBJ1-2	-
CASSQGADTQYF	TRBV3-1/TRBV3-2	TRBJ2-3	-
CASKIIAQDRQYF	TRBV11-2	TRBJ2-3	-
CSVVPSGGPNTGELFF	TRBV29-1	TRBJ2-2	TRBD2
CASSYEGRNEQFF	TRBV5-1	TRBJ2-1	-
CASSSLVAGGFLSYNEQFF	TRBV7-8	TRBJ2-1	TRBD2
CASSEVGARRYTF	TRBV2	TRBJ1-2	-
CASSPGTGYNSPLHF	TRBV7-9	TRBJ1-6	TRBD1
CATSDRGQGDTEAFF	TRBV24-1	TRBJ1-1	-